This T cell receptor beta chain was sequenced for a study of beta chain features in type 1 diabetes. About the study: Patients and healthy donors were similar in age, gender and cell yields. Points from the study as a whole: Type 1 diabetes patients had TCRB CDR3s that were shorter (moderately but significantly so) in all four CD4+ subsets. In type 1 diabetes patients, VDJ junctions had fewer insertions; deletions at these junctions were more frequent.

Via CD45RO/CCR7/CD25/CD127/CD95/CD27, cells of the CD4+ naive, central memory, regulatory and stem cell-like memory subsets were sorted. Expressed TCRB transcripts were sequenced because the entire RNA isolate underwent reverse transcription. Profiling relied on immunoSEQ multiplex PCR, and the TCRdb table lists in-frame clones only, not all of them. This sample yields 300,000 or so clones, of which more than 13% are seen a single time; 0.017% belongs to the top ten. Between the trimmed V and J ends, which lost 0 bases and 7 bases, there was a span of 7 bases. This CDR3 has 12 residues. Germline assignment: CDR1 SGHRS and CDR2 YFSETQ. This clone appeared a few times. As yet, its antigen is unknown.

The source is a man aged 30-40 years with type 1 diabetes. Source material: naive CD4+ T cells from blood. The chain has TRBV5-1 and TRBJ1-1; weak D call: TRBD1 (5 bases). The CDR3 region is CASSLGQYEAFF. As DNA, the CDR3 is TGCGCCAGCAGCTTGGGACAGTATGAAGCTTTCTTT.